This T cell receptor (beta chain) was identified during a study of blood T cells in healthy people across ages. This clonotype appeared a few times. Ranging in age from about 6 to 95, the donors were healthy Caucasian individuals from Russia. Germline V gene lookup returns CDR1 SGHRS and CDR2 YFSETQ. This CDR3 region has 15 residues. Together with a sample-barcoded 5' primer, a J-beta primer mix was included in a second PCR lasting about 7 to 11 cycles. From each sample, at least 2.5 million paired-end reads containing CDR3 were obtained. One entry per CDR3 protein results from TCRdb running MiXCR on the 5' RACE reads. The sample includes about 290,000 distinct CDR3 sequences, roughly a quarter of them seen just once.

The rearrangement uses TRBV5-1 and TRBJ2-5, with D perhaps assigned TRBD1 or TRBD2 (5 bases each). The J call is in doubt because the DNA end fits TRBJ2-7 better. This receptor was obtained from a woman in her 70s in good health. Sequencing was carried out using blood. CDR3 region: CASSLVGEWGYEQYF. CDR3 in DNA: TGCGCCAGCAGCTTGGTGGGGGAATGGGGCTACGAGCAGTACTTC.